Shown below are 29 T cell receptor beta chains from a single sample sequenced in a study of somatic mutations in cytotoxic T cells in rheumatoid arthritis (dated by TCRdb to about 2017). Libraries came from the immunoSEQ multiplex PCR assay. The immuneACCESS repertoire file appears here via TCRdb, limited to in-frame rearrangements. These files lack a portion of the clones; in checked studies, under half of the deficit traces to unresolved V genes, and the cause of the others is not known. The sample contains several thousand clones, 75% to 85% of them found a single time. Of the sample, roughly 4.9% is held by the ten largest clones. The specimen sequenced was CD8+ T cells sorted from blood. The receptor source for this set is an adult with rheumatoid arthritis.

The chain recombines TRBV5-4 with TRBJ1-1; 7 bases are a match to TRBD1. CDR3 length equals 15 residues. J was trimmed by 4 bases and V by 3 bases; bases with no gene match: 9. Germline V gives CDR1 SGHNT, CDR2 YYREEE (reference sequence). CDR3 amino acids: CASSSGDRAVTEAFF. Here the CDR3 DNA reads TGTGCCAGCAGCTCTGGAGACAGGGCGGTCACTGAAGCTTTCTTT.

The chain recombines TRBV9 with TRBJ2-1; the match to TRBD1 covers 7 bases. Looked up from germline, CDR1 is SGDLS and CDR2 is YYNGEE. The ends lost 4 bases at V and 5 bases at J; junction bases unmatched: 12. This CDR3 is 16 amino acids long. In DNA, the CDR3 is TGTGCCAGCAGCCCTCAACCGGGACAGCCCAACAATGAGCAGTTCTTC. It encodes CASSPQPGQPNNEQFF.

This clone is a singleton in its sample. This chain joins TRBV15 and TRBJ1-2; 7 bases are a match to TRBD1. The CDR3 consists of 14 residues. V dropped 4 bases and J dropped 1; count of bases not matched to a gene: 3. The germline CDR1 and CDR2 sequences are LNHNV and YYDKDF (reference sequence). The CDR3 DNA reads TGTGCCACCAGCACCTACAGGGGTAACTATGGCTACACCTTC. It is translated as CATSTYRGNYGYTF.

With respect to this clone: Other DNA sequences from this sample encode an identical CDR3 as well. J is TRBJ2-5 and V is TRBV5-1, with TRBD1 matching 7 bases. The CDR3 loop spans 17 amino acids. J gave up 2 bases and V 2 bases, and 12 bases lay outside the gene matches. The germline CDR1 and CDR2 sequences are SGHRS and YFSETQ. The CDR3 DNA is TGCGCCAGCAGCTTTCAGTTAGGGGGCTTCCGACAAGAGACCCAGTACTTC. Amino acids: CASSFQLGGFRQETQYF.

This clone was counted a few times. V is TRBV7-9 and J is TRBJ1-1; D gene unclear. Deletions cut 4 bases from V and 4 bases from J, with 10 bases between. The CDR3 loop spans 13 amino acids. The V gene's germline CDR1 is SEHNR and CDR2 FQNEAQ (reference sequence). The CDR3 DNA sequence: TGTGCCAGCAGCTACGAGGTGGTCACTGAAGCTTTCTTT. Translating it yields CASSYEVVTEAFF. Supplemented by reference TRBV7-9 and TRBJ1-1, the full variable domain reads DTGVSQNPRHKITKRGQNVTFRCDPISEHNRLYWYRQTLGQGPEFLTYFQNEAQLEKSRLLSDRFSAERPKGSFSTLEIQRTEQGDSAMYLCASSYEVVTEAFFGQGTRLTVV.

V is TRBV18 and J is TRBJ1-4; no clear D. The CDR3 spans 14 residues. Germline loops: CDR1 KGHSH, CDR2 LQKENI. V lost 3 bases to trimming and J lost 3 bases, with 8 bases between them. The CDR3 loop reads CASSPTAANEKLFF. The CDR3, as DNA: TGTGCCAGCTCACCGACGGCGGCTAATGAAAAACTGTTTTTT.

The chain joins TRBV27 to TRBJ1-1; 8 nucleotides agree with TRBD1. The CDR3 runs to 14 residues. Germline CDR1 is MNHEY and CDR2 is SMNVEV (reference sequence). After removal of 6 bases from V and 2 bases from J, the junction contained 5 bases not matched to a gene. CDR3 loop: CASRLDRANTEAFF. The DNA for the CDR3 is TGTGCCAGCAGACTGGACAGGGCAAACACTGAAGCTTTCTTT.

This clone was observed once. The rearrangement uses TRBV13 and TRBJ1-6; 8 nucleotides line up with TRBD1. The length of the CDR3 is 12 residues. Germline CDR1 PRHDT, CDR2 FYEKMQ (reference sequence). Unmatched junction bases numbered 1, after V lost 8 bases and J lost 7 bases. Here the CDR3 DNA reads TGTGCCAGCGGGACAGGCAATTCACCCCTCCACTTT. This encodes CASGTGNSPLHF.

This chain connects TRBV5-6 to TRBJ2-1; D possibly corresponds to TRBD2 (5 bases). The CDR3 extends over 14 amino acids. Looked up from germline, CDR1 is SGHDT and CDR2 is YYEEEE. V lost 2 bases to trimming and J lost 7 bases, with 13 bases between them. The CDR3 DNA reads TGTGCCAGCAGCTTTTGGGCAGGAGGTAATGAGCAGTTCTTC. Its protein product is CASSFWAGGNEQFF.

The chain has TRBV4-2 and TRBJ1-1, with D maybe TRBD1 (5 bases). Trimming left V 0 bases short and J 5 bases short, with 13 bases between. Germline CDR1 is LGHNA and CDR2 is YNFKEQ. The CDR3 extends over 15 amino acids. DNA for the CDR3: TGTGCCAGCAGCCAAGAGATGGGGGGTAGGACTGAAGCTTTCTTT. It translates to CASSQEMGGRTEAFF.

This clone was detected once. This rearrangement joins TRBV2 to TRBJ2-7; no firm D call. Germline V gene lookup returns CDR1 SNHLY and CDR2 FYNNEI. The V end lost 6 bases, the J end lost 5 bases, and 26 bases lay between the germline ends. The CDR3 has 17 amino acids. Written as DNA, the CDR3 is TGTGCCAGCAGGCCCCCCATGGCAGGTTTGAATGACGACGAGCAGTACTTC. Protein: CASRPPMAGLNDDEQYF.

This clone is a singleton in its sample. The chain employs TRBV5-1 and TRBJ2-3; TRBD1 matches 7 bases. In germline, CDR1 is SGHRS, CDR2 YFSETQ. Germline trimming cut 9 bases from V and 0 bases from J; bases unmatched to any gene: 10. This CDR3 region has 15 residues. The DNA for the CDR3 is TGCGCCACCTCAACGGCAGGGGGAAGCACAGATACGCAGTATTTT. It is translated as CATSTAGGSTDTQYF.

This clone was seen a single time. This chain joins TRBV29-1 and TRBJ1-5; tentative D call: TRBD1 (6 bases). The CDR3 sequence is 11 residues long. The V end was cut by 2 bases, the J end by 12 bases, with 11 bases between. Germline V CDR1 and CDR2: SQVTM, ANQGSEA. The CDR3 region is CSVELQGLQHF. CDR3 sequence (DNA): TGCAGCGTTGAATTACAGGGCCTCCAGCATTTT.

V is TRBV7-2 and J is TRBJ1-2, with 9 nucleotides matching TRBD1. Germline V lookup: CDR1 SGHTA, CDR2 FQGNSA. This CDR3 contains 14 residues. J lost 3 bases, V lost 5 bases, and 4 bases had no gene match. CDR3 bases: TGTGCCAGCAGCCCCAGGGACAGGGACTATGGCTACACCTTC. Translated, it gives CASSPRDRDYGYTF.

The chain combines TRBV28 with TRBJ2-7; D is undetermined. The CDR3 loop spans 12 amino acids. From germline, CDR1 is MDHEN and CDR2 SYDVKM. With 8 bases removed from V and 1 base from J, the gap between germline ends came to 9 bases. CDR3 coding DNA: TGTGCCAGCGAAAGCAATTCCTACGAGCAGTACTTC. It encodes CASESNSYEQYF.

The CDR3 DNA reads TGTGCCAGCAGCCAGGGCCGCGAGACAGTTTACAATGAGCAGTTCTTC. It yields the protein CASSQGRETVYNEQFF. This sequence joins TRBV4-2 and TRBJ2-1; D may be TRBD1 (5 bases). The CDR3 loop spans 16 amino acids. Germline CDR1 LGHNA, CDR2 YNFKEQ. V was shortened by 3 bases and J by 4 bases, with 16 bases between the two germline ends.

V is TRBV27 and J is TRBJ2-2; TRBD2 matches 9 bases. CDR1 is MNHEY, CDR2 SMNVEV, per germline (reference sequence). This CDR3 comprises 19 residues. V gave up 5 bases and J gave up 0 bases; unmatched junction bases: 13. The CDR3 region has the DNA TGTGCCAGCAGTCCCTCGGGGCTAGCGGGGCCGACGAACACCGGGGAGCTGTTTTTT. It translates to CASSPSGLAGPTNTGELFF.

The V call is TRBV6-5, the J call TRBJ1-1, with D possibly TRBD1 on 6 matching bases. The CDR3 extends over 16 amino acids. Per germline, CDR1 MNHEY and CDR2 SVGAGI. The V end lost 2 bases, the J end lost 1 base, and 14 bases lay between the germline ends. This CDR3 reads CASSYTLQGSNTEAFF. The CDR3 DNA is TGTGCCAGCAGTTACACCCTACAGGGCTCGAACACTGAAGCTTTCTTT.

The V call is TRBV6-6, the J call TRBJ2-4, with D possibly TRBD1 on 5 matching bases. The CDR3 has 13 amino acids. With 6 bases removed from V and 6 bases from J, the gap between germline ends came to 12 bases. Germline CDR1 is MNHNY and CDR2 is SVGAGI (reference sequence). CDR3 bases: TGTGCCAGCAGCCCACTGGGGCCAAACATTCAGTACTTC. Translating gives CASSPLGPNIQYF.

The chain employs TRBV4-1 and TRBJ2-1; D is possibly TRBD2 (5 bases). The CDR3 runs to 15 residues. Germline loops: CDR1 MGHRA, CDR2 YSYEKL. V was cut by 0 bases and J by 1 base, with 7 bases left in between. The CDR3 here is CASSQERVSYNEQFF. CDR3 bases: TGCGCCAGCAGCCAAGAGCGGGTATCCTACAATGAGCAGTTCTTC.

This chain connects TRBV7-9 to TRBJ2-1, with 9 bases lining up with TRBD1. The CDR3 contains 16 residues. The germline gives CDR1 SEHNR, CDR2 FQNEAQ (reference sequence). Losses at the gene ends were 3 bases for V and 0 bases for J; bases not matched to a gene: 3. Written as DNA, the CDR3 is TGTGCCAGCAGCTTGGGACAGGGCGGCTCCTACAATGAGCAGTTCTTC. Translation gives CASSLGQGGSYNEQFF.

This clone was seen once. The V call is TRBV11-2, the J call TRBJ1-4; no clear D. V shed 5 bases and J shed 4 bases, with 14 bases lying between them. Germline CDR1 SGHAT, CDR2 FQNNGV. This CDR3 has 15 amino acids. The CDR3 loop reads CASSPRVGINEKLFF. The CDR3 region has the DNA TGTGCCAGCAGCCCCCGAGTAGGGATTAATGAAAAACTGTTTTTT. The full variable domain, its missing parts supplied by reference TRBV11-2 and TRBJ1-4, is EAGVAQSPRYKIIEKRQSVAFWCNPISGHATLYWYQQILGQGPKLLIQFQNNGVVDDSQLPKDRFSAERLKGVDSTLKIQPAKLEDSAVYLCASSPRVGINEKLFFGSGTQLSVL.

CDR3 DNA sequence: TGTGCCAGCAGCTTAGAGGGACTAGCGGGAGGATTCTACGAGCAGTACTTC. Translated, it gives CASSLEGLAGGFYEQYF. The chain is built from TRBV7-2 and TRBJ2-7; TRBD2 aligns across 15 bases. V lost 1 base and J lost 3; bases outside the gene matches: 4. The germline V gene encodes CDR1 SGHTA and CDR2 FQGNSA. The CDR3 has 17 residues.

The chain has TRBV10-3 and TRBJ2-1; D might be TRBD1 (6 bases). Trimming took 6 bases from V and 7 from J, leaving 7 bases between them. The CDR3 contains 11 residues. Germline V gene data show CDR1 as ENHRY and CDR2 as SYGVKD. CDR3 in amino acids: CAIRTGNEQFF. As DNA, the CDR3 is TGTGCCATCAGAACAGGGAATGAGCAGTTCTTC.

J is TRBJ2-7 and V is TRBV5-1; 7 bases are shared with TRBD2. Per germline, CDR1 SGHRS and CDR2 YFSETQ. There are 14 residues in the CDR3. V was pared by 4 bases and J by 3 bases, with 7 bases of the junction left unmatched. The DNA of the CDR3 is TGCGCCAGCAGCCCAGGGACGGGGGGCTACGAGCAGTACTTC. Its protein is CASSPGTGGYEQYF.

A few counts support this clone. The DNA for the CDR3 is TGTGCCAGCAGCTTTGGCCAAGGACGGGAGACCCAGTACTTC. It is translated as CASSFGQGRETQYF. V and J are TRBV5-5 and TRBJ2-5; D gene ambiguous. Per germline, CDR1 SGHKS and CDR2 YYEKEE (reference sequence). The V end was cut by 2 bases, the J end by 5 bases, with 13 bases between. The CDR3 is 14 amino acids.

The V gene is TRBV6-1, the J gene TRBJ1-4; weak D call: TRBD1 (6 bases). V was pared by 5 bases and J by 10 bases, with 14 bases between. The CDR3 totals 13 residues. CDR1 is MNHNS and CDR2 is SASEGT in the germline V gene. The CDR3, as DNA: TGTGCCAGCAGTCAAACTCAAGGGGGAAAACTGTTTTTT. Translating gives CASSQTQGGKLFF.

CDR3: CASSQIGPNEKLFF. The CDR3 DNA reads TGCGCCAGCAGCCAAATCGGACCTAATGAAAAACTGTTTTTT. V gene TRBV4-1 combines with J gene TRBJ1-4; no clear D gene. This CDR3 region has 14 residues. CDR1 and CDR2 from the germline V gene are MGHRA and YSYEKL. Trimming removed 2 bases at V and 3 bases at J, with 7 bases between.

The chain links TRBV19 to TRBJ2-1; TRBD2 matches at 8 bases. The length of the CDR3 is 15 residues. V lost 3 bases and J lost 6; bases outside the gene matches: 7. Germline assignment: CDR1 LNHDA and CDR2 SQIVND (reference sequence). Here the CDR3 reads CASSMPGTRLNEQFF. Written as DNA, the CDR3 is TGTGCCAGTAGTATGCCCGGGACTAGACTCAATGAGCAGTTCTTC.